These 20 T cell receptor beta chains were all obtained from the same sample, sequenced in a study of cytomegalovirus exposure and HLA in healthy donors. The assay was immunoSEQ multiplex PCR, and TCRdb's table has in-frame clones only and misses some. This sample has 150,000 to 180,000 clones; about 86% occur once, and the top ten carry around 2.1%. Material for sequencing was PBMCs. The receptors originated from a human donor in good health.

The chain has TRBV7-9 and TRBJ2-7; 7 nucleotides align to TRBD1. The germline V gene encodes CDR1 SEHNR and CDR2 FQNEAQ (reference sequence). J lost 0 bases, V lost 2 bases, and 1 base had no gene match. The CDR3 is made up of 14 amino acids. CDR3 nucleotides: TGTGCCAGCAGCTTAAGGGACAGCTCCTACGAGCAGTACTTC. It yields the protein CASSLRDSSYEQYF.

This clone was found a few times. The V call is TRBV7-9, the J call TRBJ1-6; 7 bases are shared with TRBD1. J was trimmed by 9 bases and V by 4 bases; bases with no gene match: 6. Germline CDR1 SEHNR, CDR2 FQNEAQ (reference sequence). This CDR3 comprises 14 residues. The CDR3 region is CASSSTGVGSPLHF. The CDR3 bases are TGTGCCAGCAGCTCCACAGGGGTTGGTTCACCCCTCCACTTT.

Here the CDR3 reads CASEQGRYF. CDR3 in DNA: TGTGCCAGCGAACAGGGGAGGTACTTC. This chain joins TRBV6-1 and TRBJ2-7; 7 bases align to TRBD1. Germline CDR1 and CDR2: MNHNS and SASEGT. Unmatched junction bases numbered 4, after V lost 8 bases and J lost 12 bases. The CDR3 is 9 residues long.

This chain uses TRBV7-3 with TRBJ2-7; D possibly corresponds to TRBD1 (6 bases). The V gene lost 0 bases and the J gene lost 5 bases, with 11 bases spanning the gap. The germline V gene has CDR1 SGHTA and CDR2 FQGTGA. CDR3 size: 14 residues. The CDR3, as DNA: TGTGCCAGCAGCTTAACGGCCAGGGGTAACGAGCAGTACTTC. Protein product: CASSLTARGNEQYF.

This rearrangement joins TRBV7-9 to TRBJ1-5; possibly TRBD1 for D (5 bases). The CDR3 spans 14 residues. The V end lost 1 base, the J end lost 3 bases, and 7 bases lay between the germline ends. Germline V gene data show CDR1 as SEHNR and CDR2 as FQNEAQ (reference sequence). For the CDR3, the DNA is TGTGCCAGCAGCTTAGGGGGACTCAATCAGCCCCAGCATTTT. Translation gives CASSLGGLNQPQHF.

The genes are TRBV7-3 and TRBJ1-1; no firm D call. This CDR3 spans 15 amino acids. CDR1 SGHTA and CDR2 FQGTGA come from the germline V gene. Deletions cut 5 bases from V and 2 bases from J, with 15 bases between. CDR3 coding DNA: TGTGCCAGCAGCCCAACAGAAAGAGTAAACACTGAAGCTTTCTTT. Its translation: CASSPTERVNTEAFF.

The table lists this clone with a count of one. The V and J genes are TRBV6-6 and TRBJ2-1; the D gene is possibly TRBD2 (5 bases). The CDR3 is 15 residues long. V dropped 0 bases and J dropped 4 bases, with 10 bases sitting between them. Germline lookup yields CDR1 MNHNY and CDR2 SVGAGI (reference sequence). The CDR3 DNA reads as TGTGCCAGCAGTTACTCGAGCCCGGGGTACAATGAGCAGTTCTTC. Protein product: CASSYSSPGYNEQFF.

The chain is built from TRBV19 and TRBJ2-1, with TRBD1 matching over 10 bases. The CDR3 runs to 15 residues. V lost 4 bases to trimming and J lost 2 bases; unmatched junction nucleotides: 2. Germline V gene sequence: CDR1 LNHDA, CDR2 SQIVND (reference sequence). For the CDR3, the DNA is TGTGCCAGTAGTACGACAGGGGGCCCCTACAATGAGCAGTTCTTC. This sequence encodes CASSTTGGPYNEQFF.

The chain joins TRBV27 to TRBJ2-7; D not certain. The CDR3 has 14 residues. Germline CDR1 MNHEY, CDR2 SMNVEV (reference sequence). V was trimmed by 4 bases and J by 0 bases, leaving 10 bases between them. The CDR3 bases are TGTGCCAGCAGTTCCTCCCCCTCCTCCTACGAGCAGTACTTC. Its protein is CASSSSPSSYEQYF.

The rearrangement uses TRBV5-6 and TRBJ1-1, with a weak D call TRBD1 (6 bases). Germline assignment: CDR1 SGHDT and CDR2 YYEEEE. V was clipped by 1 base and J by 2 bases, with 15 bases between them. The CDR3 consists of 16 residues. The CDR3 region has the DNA TGTGCCAGCAGCTTGTTTGACAGGAGAGGAAACACTGAAGCTTTCTTT. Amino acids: CASSLFDRRGNTEAFF.

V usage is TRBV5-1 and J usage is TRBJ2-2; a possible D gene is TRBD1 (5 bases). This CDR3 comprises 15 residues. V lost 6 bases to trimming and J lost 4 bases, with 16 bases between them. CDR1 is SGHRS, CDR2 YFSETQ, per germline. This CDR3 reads CASTPHQGSTGELFF. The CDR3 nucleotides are TGCGCCAGCACCCCGCATCAGGGTTCCACCGGGGAGCTGTTTTTT. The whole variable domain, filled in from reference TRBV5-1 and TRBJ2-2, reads KAGVTQTPRYLIKTRGQQVTLSCSPISGHRSVSWYQQTPGQGLQFLFEYFSETQRNKGNFPGRFSGRQFSNSRSEMNVSTLELGDSALYLCASTPHQGSTGELFFGEGSRLTVL.

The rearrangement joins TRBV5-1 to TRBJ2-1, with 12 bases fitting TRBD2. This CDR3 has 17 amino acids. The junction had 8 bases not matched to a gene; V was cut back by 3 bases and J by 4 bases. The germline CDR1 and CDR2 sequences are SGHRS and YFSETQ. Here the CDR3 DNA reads TGCGCCAGCAGCTCAGAGACTAGCGGGAGAGATTACAATGAGCAGTTCTTC. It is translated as CASSSETSGRDYNEQFF.

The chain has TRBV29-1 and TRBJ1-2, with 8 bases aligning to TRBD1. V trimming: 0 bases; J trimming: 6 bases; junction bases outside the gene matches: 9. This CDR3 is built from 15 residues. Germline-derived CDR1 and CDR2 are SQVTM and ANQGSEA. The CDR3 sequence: CSVEDDWTGRNGYTF. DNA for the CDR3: TGCAGCGTTGAAGATGACTGGACAGGGCGGAATGGCTACACCTTC.

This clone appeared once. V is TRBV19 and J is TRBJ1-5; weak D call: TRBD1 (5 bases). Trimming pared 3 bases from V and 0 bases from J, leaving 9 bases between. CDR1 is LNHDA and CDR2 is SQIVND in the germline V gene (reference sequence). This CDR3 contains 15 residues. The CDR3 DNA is TGTGCCAGTAGTATTGGGGGGTATAGCAATCAGCCCCAGCATTTT. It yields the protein CASSIGGYSNQPQHF.

Written as DNA, the CDR3 is TGTGCCAGCAGTGAAGCGTTTCCAAACCGGGTTTACGAGCAGTACTTC. This codes for CASSEAFPNRVYEQYF. The chain joins TRBV6-1 to TRBJ2-7; no definite D call. This CDR3 has 16 amino acids. V gave up 0 bases and J gave up 4 bases, with 16 bases separating them. CDR1 is MNHNS, CDR2 SASEGT, per germline.

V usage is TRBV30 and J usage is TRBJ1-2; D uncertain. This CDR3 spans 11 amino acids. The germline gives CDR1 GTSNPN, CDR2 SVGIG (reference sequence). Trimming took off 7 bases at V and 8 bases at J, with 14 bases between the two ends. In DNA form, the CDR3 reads TGTGCCTACCCGGGAATATTCGGCTACACCTTC. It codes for CAYPGIFGYTF.

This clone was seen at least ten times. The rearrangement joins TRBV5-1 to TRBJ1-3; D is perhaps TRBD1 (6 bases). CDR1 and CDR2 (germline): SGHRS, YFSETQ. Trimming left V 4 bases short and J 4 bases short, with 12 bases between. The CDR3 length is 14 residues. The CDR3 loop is CASSATGKGNTIYF. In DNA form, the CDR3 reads TGCGCCAGCAGCGCTACAGGGAAGGGAAACACCATATATTTT. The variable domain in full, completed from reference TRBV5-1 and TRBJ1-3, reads KAGVTQTPRYLIKTRGQQVTLSCSPISGHRSVSWYQQTPGQGLQFLFEYFSETQRNKGNFPGRFSGRQFSNSRSEMNVSTLELGDSALYLCASSATGKGNTIYFGEGSWLTVV.

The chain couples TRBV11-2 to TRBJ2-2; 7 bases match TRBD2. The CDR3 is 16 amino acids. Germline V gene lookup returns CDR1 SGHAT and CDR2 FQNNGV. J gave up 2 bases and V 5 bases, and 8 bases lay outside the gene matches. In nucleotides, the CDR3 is TGTGCCAGCAGCCGCCGACTAGCCATCAACACCGGGGAGCTGTTTTTT. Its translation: CASSRRLAINTGELFF. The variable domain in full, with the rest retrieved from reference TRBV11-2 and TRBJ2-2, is EAGVAQSPRYKIIEKRQSVAFWCNPISGHATLYWYQQILGQGPKLLIQFQNNGVVDDSQLPKDRFSAERLKGVDSTLKIQPAKLEDSAVYLCASSRRLAINTGELFFGEGSRLTVL.

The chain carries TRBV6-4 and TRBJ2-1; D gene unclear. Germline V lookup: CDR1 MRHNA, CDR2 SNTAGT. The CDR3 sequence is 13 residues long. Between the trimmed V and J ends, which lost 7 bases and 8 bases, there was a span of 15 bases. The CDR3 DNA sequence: TGTGCCAGCAAAAAATCTCTCGTCGATGAGCAGTTCTTC. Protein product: CASKKSLVDEQFF.

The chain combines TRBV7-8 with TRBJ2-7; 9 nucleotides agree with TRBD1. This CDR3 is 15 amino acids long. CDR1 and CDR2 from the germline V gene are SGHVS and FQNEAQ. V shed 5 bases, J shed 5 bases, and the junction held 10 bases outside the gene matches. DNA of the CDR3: TGTGCCAGCAGCCCCCGGACAGGGGTATCTCACGAGCAGTACTTC. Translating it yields CASSPRTGVSHEQYF.